This TCR beta chain was identified in a study of blood T cells in healthy people across ages. Study-wide results and limits: Naive CD4+ cells and diversity were both higher in long-lived donors than in aged donors. CMV infection status of these donors was not known.

Germline CDR1 KGHSH, CDR2 LQKENI. CDR3 size: 16 residues. J was trimmed by 5 bases and V by 1 base; bases with no gene match: 9. This clonotype occurred a few times. Antigen unknown. Next came a second PCR, run for about 7 to 12 cycles, which used a sample-barcoded 5' primer along with a J-beta primer mix. Per-sample output comprised a minimum of 2.5 million paired-end reads containing CDR3. TCRdb re-called the 5' RACE reads through MiXCR, storing one row per CDR3 protein. The sample holds fewer than 900,000 distinct CDR3 sequences, approximately 39% seen once. Source material: blood. V gene TRBV18 combines with J gene TRBJ2-7; 9 bases fit TRBD2. The sequence came from a woman aged 60 to 75 in good health. The CDR3 loop is CASSPLYSGRTHEQYF. In nucleotides, the CDR3 is TGTGCCAGCTCACCACTATACAGCGGGAGGACCCACGAGCAGTACTTC.